This entry concerns a single TCR beta chain. The sample originates from a study of control samples from healthy donors and cancer patients. The protocol was immunoSEQ multiplex PCR, while the TCRdb copy is restricted to in-frame clones and leaves out a portion. This repertoire shows 150,000 to 200,000 clones, roughly 92% found once; its top ten account for 1.2% to 1.5%. Sequenced sample: blood. The clonotype was recovered from a man aged 25-45 years in good health.

The CDR3 DNA reads TGTGCCAGCAGCACCATGACACCCTCTGGAAACACCATATATTTT. It codes for CASSTMTPSGNTIYF. V usage is TRBV4-2 and J usage is TRBJ1-3, with D unclear. V was pared by 5 bases and J by 0 bases, with 11 bases between. The length of the CDR3 is 15 residues. Germline loops: CDR1 LGHNA, CDR2 YNFKEQ.